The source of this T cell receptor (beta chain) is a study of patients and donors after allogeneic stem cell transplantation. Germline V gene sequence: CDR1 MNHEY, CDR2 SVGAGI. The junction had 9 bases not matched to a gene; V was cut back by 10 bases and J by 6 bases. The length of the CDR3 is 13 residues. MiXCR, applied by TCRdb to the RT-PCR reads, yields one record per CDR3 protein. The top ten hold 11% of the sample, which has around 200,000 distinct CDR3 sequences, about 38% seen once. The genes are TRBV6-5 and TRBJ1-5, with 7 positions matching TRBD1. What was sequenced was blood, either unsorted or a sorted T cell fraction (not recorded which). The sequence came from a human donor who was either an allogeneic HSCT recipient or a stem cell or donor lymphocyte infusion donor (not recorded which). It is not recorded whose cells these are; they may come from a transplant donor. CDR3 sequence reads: CATQTGIGQPQHF. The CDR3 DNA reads TGTGCCACACAGACAGGGATCGGTCAGCCCCAGCATTTT.